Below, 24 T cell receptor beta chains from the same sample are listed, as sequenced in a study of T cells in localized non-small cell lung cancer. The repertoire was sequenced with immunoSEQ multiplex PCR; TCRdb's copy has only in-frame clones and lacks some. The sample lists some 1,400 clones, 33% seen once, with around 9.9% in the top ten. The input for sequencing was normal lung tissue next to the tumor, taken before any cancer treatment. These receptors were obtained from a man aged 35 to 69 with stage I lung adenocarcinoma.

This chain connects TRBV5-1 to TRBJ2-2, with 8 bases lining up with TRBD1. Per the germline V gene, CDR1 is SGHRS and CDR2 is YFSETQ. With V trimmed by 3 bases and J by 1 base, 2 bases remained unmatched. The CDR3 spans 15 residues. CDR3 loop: CASSSGQVNTGELFF. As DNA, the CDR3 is TGCGCCAGCAGCTCGGGACAGGTGAACACCGGGGAGCTGTTTTTT. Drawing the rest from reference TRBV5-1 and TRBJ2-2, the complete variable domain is KAGVTQTPRYLIKTRGQQVTLSCSPISGHRSVSWYQQTPGQGLQFLFEYFSETQRNKGNFPGRFSGRQFSNSRSEMNVSTLELGDSALYLCASSSGQVNTGELFFGEGSRLTVL.

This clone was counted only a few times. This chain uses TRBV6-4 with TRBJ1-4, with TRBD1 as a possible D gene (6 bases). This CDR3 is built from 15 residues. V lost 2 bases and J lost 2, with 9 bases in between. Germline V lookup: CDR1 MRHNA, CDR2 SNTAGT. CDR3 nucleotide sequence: TGTGCCAGCAGTGACGGGGGGCGGACTAATGAAAAACTGTTTTTT. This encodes CASSDGGRTNEKLFF.

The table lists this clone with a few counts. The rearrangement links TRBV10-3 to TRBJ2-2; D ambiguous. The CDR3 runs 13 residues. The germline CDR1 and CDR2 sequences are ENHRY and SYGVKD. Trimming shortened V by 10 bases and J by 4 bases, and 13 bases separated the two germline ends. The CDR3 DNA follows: TGTGCCACCAGGCCCCACTCCACCGGGGAGCTGTTTTTT. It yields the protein CATRPHSTGELFF.

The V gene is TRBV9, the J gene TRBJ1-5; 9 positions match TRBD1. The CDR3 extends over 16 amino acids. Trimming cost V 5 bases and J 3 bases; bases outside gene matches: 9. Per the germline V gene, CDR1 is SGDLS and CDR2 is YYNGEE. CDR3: CASRYDTGGINQPQHF. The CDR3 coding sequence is TGTGCCAGCAGGTATGATACAGGGGGCATCAATCAGCCCCAGCATTTT.

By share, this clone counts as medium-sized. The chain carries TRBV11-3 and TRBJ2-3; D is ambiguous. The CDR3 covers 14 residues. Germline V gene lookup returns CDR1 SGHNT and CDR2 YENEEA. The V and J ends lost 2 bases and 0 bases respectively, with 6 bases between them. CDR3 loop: CASSLLASTDTQYF. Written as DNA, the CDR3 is TGTGCCAGCAGCTTATTGGCCAGCACAGATACGCAGTATTTT.

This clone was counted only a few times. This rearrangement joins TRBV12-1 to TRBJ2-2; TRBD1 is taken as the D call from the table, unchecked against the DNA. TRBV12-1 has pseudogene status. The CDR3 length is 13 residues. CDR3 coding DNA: TGTGCCAGCAGCTTTGCTCGTGGGCGGGAGCTGTTTTTT. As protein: CASSFARGRELFF.

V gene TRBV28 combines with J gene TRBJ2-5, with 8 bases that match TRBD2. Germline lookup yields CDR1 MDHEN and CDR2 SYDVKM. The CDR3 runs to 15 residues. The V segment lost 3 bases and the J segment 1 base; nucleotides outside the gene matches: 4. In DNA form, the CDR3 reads TGTGCCAGCAGTTTGGGCGGGGGGTTCCAAGAGACCCAGTACTTC. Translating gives CASSLGGGFQETQYF.

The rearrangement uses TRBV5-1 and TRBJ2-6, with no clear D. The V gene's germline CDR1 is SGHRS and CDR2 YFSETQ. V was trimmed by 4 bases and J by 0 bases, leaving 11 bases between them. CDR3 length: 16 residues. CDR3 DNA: TGCGCCAGCAGCCCGGGCGGAGACTCTGGGGCCAACGTCCTGACTTTC. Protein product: CASSPGGDSGANVLTF.

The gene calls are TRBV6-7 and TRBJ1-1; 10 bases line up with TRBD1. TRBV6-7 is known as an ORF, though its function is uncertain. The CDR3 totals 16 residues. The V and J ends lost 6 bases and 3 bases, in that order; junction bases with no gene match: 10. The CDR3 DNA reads TGTGCCAGCAGCCTTAGACAGGGGGCTAGTGACACTGAAGCTTTCTTT. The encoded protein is CASSLRQGASDTEAFF.

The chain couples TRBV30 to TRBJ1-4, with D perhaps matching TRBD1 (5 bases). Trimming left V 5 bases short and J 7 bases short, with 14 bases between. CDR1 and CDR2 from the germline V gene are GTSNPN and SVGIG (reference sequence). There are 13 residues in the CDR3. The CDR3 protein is CAWAGGTSEKLFF. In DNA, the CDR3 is TGTGCCTGGGCGGGAGGGACTTCTGAAAAACTGTTTTTT.

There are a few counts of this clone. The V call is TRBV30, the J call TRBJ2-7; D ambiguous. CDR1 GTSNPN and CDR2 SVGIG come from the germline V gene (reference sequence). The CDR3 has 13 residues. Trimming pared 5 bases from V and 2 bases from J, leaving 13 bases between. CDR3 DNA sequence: TGTGCCTGGGAAATCCGTTCAACCTACGAGCAGTACTTC. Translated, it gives CAWEIRSTYEQYF.

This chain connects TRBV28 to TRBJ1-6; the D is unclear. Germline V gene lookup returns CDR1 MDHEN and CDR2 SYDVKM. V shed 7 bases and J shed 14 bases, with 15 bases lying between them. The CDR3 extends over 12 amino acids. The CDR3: CASTDGQETLHF. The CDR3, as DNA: TGTGCCAGCACAGACGGGCAAGAAACCCTCCACTTT.

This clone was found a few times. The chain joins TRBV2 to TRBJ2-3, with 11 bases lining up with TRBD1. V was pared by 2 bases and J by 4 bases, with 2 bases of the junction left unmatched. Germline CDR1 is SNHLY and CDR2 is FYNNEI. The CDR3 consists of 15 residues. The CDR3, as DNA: TGTGCCAGCAGTGAACAGGGACAGGGGGCAGATACGCAGTATTTT. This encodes CASSEQGQGADTQYF. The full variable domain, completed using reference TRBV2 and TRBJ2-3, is EPEVTQTPSHQVTQMGQEVILRCVPISNHLYFYWYRQILGQKVEFLVSFYNNEISEKSEIFDDQFSVERPDGSNFTLKIRSTKLEDSAMYFCASSEQGQGADTQYFGPGTRLTVL.

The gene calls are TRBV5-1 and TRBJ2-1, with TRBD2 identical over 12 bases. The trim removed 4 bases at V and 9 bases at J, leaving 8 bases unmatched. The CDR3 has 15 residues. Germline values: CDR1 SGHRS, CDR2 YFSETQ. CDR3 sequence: CASSERTSGDSEQFF. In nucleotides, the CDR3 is TGCGCCAGCAGCGAAAGGACTAGCGGGGACAGTGAGCAGTTCTTC.

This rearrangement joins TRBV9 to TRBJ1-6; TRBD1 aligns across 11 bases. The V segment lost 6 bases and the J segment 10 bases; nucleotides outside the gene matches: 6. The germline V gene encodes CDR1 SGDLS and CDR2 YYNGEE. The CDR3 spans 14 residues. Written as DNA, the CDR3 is TGTGCCAGCAAGAGGACAGGGGGCGAGTCACCCCTCCACTTT. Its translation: CASKRTGGESPLHF.

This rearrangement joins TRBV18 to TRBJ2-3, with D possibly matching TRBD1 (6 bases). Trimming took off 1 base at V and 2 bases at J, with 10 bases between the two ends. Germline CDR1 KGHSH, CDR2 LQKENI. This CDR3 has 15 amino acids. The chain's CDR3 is CASSPLQGITDTQYF. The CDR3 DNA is TGTGCCAGCTCACCACTCCAGGGGATCACAGATACGCAGTATTTT.

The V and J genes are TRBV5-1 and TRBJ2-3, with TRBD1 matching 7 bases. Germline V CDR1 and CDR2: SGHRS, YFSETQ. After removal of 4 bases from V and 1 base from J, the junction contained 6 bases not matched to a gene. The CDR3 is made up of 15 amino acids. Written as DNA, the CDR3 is TGCGCCAGCAGCCTGGGACAGTTTGGCACAGATACGCAGTATTTT. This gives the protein CASSLGQFGTDTQYF.

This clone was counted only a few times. The CDR3 DNA is TGTGCCAGCAGCGCCGGACCGCGGAATACGCAGTATTTT. Its protein product is CASSAGPRNTQYF. V is TRBV2 and J is TRBJ2-3; D is unclear. V was shortened by 6 bases and J by 7 bases, with 14 bases between the two germline ends. The length of the CDR3 is 13 residues. The germline V gene encodes CDR1 SNHLY and CDR2 FYNNEI.

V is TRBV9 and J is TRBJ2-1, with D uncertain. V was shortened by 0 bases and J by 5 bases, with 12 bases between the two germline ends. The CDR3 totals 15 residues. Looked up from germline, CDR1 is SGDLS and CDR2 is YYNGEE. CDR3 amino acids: CASSVDPGYHNEQFF. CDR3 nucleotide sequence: TGTGCCAGCAGCGTAGATCCAGGTTATCACAATGAGCAGTTCTTC.

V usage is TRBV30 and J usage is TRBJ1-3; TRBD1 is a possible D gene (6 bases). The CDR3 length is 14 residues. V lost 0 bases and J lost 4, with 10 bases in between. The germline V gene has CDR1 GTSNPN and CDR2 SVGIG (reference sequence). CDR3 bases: TGTGCCTGGAGTGTAACAGGGCTCGGAAACACCATATATTTT. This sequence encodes CAWSVTGLGNTIYF. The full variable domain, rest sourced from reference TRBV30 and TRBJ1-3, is SQTIHQWPATLVQPVGSPLSLECTVEGTSNPNLYWYRQAAGRGLQLLFYSVGIGQISSEVPQNLSASRPQDRQFILSSKKLLLSDSGFYLCAWSVTGLGNTIYFGEGSWLTVV.

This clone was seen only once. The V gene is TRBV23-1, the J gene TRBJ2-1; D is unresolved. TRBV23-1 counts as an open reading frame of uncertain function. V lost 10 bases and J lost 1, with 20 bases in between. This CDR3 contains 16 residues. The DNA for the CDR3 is TGCGCCAACAAGCCGGTCCTCCGGGTTTCCTACAATGAGCAGTTCTTC. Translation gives CANKPVLRVSYNEQFF.

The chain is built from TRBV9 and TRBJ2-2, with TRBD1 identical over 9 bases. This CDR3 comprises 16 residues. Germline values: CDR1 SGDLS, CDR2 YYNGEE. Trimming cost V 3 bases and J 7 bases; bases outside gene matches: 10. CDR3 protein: CASSDTGGAAGGELFF. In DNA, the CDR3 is TGTGCCAGCAGCGACACAGGGGGCGCCGCGGGCGGGGAGCTGTTTTTT.

As DNA, the CDR3 is TGTGCCAGCAGCAGAGACCGGGGGGAGACCCAGTACTTC. This encodes CASSRDRGETQYF. The chain uses TRBV6-8 and TRBJ2-5; possibly TRBD2 for D (6 bases). V was trimmed by 6 bases and J by 5 bases, leaving 13 bases between them. The CDR3 runs 13 residues. Germline V gene lookup returns CDR1 MNHGY and CDR2 SAAAGT.

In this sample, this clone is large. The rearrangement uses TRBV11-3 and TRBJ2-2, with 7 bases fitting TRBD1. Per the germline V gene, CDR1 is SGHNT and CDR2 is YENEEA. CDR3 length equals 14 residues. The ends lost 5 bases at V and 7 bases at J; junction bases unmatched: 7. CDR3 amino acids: CASSPTGDGGELFF. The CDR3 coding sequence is TGTGCCAGCAGCCCCACAGGGGACGGCGGGGAGCTGTTTTTT.